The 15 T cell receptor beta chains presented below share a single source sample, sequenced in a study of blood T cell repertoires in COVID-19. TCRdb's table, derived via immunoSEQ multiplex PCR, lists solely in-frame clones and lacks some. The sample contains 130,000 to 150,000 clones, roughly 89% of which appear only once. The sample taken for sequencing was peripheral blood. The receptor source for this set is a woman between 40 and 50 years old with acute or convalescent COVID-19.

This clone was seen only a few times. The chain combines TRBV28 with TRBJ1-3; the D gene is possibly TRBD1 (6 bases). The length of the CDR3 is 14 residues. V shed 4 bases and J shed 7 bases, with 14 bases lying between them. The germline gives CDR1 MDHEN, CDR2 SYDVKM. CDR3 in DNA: TGTGCCAGCAGTTCCTTAGGGACAAGGAACACCATATATTTT. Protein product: CASSSLGTRNTIYF.

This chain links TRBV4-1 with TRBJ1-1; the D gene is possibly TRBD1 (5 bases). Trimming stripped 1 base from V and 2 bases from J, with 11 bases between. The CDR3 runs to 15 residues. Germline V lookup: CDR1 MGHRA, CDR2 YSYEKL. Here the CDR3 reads CASSQVGRANTEAFF. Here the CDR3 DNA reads TGCGCCAGCAGCCAAGTCGGCAGGGCCAACACTGAAGCTTTCTTT.

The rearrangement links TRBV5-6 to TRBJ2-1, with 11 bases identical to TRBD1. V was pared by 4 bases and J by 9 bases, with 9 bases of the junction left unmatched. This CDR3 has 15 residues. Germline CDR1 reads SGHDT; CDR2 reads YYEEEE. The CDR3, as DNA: TGTGCCAGCAGCCTATTGGGGACAGGGGGTCGTGAGCAGTTCTTC. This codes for CASSLLGTGGREQFF. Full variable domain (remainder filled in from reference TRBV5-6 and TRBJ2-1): DAGVTQSPTHLIKTRGQQVTLRCSPKSGHDTVSWYQQALGQGPQFIFQYYEEEERQRGNFPDRFSGHQFPNYSSELNVNALLLGDSALYLCASSLLGTGGREQFFGPGTRLTVL.

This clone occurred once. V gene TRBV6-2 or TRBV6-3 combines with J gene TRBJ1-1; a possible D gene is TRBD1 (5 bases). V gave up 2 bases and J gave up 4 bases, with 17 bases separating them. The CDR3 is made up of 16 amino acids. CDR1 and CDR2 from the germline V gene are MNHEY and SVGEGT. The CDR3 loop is CASSYLITGFGTEAFF. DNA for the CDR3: TGTGCCAGCAGTTACCTTATAACAGGCTTTGGCACTGAAGCTTTCTTT.

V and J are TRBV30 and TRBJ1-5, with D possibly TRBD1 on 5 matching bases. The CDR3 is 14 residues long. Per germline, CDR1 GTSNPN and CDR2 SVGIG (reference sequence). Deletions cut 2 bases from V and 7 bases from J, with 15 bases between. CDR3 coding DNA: TGTGCCTGGAGTCCCGGGGGGAATCAGCAGCCCCAGCATTTT. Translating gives CAWSPGGNQQPQHF.

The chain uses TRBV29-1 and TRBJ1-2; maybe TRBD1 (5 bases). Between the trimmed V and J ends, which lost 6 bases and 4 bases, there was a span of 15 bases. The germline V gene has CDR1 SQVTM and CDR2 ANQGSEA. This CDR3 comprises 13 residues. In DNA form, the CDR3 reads TGCAGCGTAAGGGACTCCAGGGCCTATGGCTACACCTTC. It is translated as CSVRDSRAYGYTF. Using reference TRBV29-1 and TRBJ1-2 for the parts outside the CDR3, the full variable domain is SAVISQKPSRDICQRGTSLTIQCQVDSQVTMMFWYRQQPGQSLTLIATANQGSEATYESGFVIDKFPISRPNLTFSTLTVSNMSPEDSSIYLCSVRDSRAYGYTFGSGTRLTVV.

The CDR3 loop is CASSAEQGTGNTIYF. CDR3 bases: TGTGCCAGCAGCGCCGAACAGGGAACTGGAAACACCATATATTTT. The rearrangement links TRBV9 to TRBJ1-3; the D gene is possibly TRBD1 (6 bases). In germline, CDR1 is SGDLS, CDR2 YYNGEE. The CDR3 is 15 residues long. V was shortened by 3 bases and J by 2 bases, with 12 bases between the two germline ends.

The CDR3 DNA reads as TGTGCCAGCTCACCAGCGGGAGGATACAATGAGCAGTTCTTC. It yields the protein CASSPAGGYNEQFF. The gene calls are TRBV18 and TRBJ2-1; 8 bases map to TRBD2. The CDR3 runs 14 residues. V dropped 2 bases and J dropped 4; count of bases not matched to a gene: 1. Germline CDR1 and CDR2: KGHSH and LQKENI.

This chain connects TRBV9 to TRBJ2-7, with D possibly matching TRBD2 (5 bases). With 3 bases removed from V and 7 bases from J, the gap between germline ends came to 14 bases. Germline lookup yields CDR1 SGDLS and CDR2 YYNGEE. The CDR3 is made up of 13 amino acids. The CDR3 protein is CASSGLSGDEQYF. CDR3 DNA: TGTGCCAGCAGCGGTTTGAGCGGTGATGAGCAGTACTTC. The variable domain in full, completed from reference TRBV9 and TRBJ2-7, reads DSGVTQTPKHLITATGQRVTLRCSPRSGDLSVYWYQQSLDQGLQFLIQYYNGEERAKGNILERFSAQQFPDLHSELNLSSLELGDSALYFCASSGLSGDEQYFGPGTRLTVT.

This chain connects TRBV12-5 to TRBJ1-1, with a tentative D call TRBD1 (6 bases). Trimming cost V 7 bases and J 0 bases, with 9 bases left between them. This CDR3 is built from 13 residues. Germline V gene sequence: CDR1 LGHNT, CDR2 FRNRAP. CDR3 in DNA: TGTGCTAGTGCTGGACAGTTGAACACTGAAGCTTTCTTT. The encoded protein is CASAGQLNTEAFF.

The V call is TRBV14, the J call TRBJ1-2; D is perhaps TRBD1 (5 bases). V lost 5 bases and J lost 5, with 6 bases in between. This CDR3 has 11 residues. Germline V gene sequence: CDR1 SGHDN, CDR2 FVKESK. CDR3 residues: CASSKGYGYTF. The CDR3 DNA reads TGTGCCAGCAGCAAGGGGTATGGCTACACCTTC.

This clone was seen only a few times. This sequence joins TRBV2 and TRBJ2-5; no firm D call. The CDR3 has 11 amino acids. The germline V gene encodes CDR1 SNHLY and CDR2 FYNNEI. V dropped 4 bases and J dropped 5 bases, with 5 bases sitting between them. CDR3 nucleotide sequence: TGTGCCAGCAGTGTCGGGGAGACCCAGTACTTC. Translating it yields CASSVGETQYF.

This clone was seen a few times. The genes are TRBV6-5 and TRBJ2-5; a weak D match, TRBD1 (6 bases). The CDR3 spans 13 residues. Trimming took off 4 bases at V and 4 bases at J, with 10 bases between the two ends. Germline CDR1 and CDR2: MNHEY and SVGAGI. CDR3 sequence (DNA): TGTGCCAGCAGTTTCCTAGGGGGAGAGACCCAGTACTTC. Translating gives CASSFLGGETQYF.

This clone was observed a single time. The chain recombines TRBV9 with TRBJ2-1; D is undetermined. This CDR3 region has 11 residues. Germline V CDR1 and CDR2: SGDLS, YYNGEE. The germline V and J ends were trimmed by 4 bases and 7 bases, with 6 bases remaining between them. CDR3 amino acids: CASSSTNEQFF. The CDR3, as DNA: TGTGCCAGCAGCTCAACTAATGAGCAGTTCTTC.

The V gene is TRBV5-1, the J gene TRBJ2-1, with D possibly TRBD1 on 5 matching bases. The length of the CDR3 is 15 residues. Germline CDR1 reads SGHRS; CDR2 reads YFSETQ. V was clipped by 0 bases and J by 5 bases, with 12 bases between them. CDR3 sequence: CASSLVVGQDNEQFF. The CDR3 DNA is TGCGCCAGCAGCTTGGTCGTGGGGCAAGACAATGAGCAGTTCTTC.